This T cell receptor beta chain emerged from a study of blood T cell repertoires in COVID-19. Study background: Both acute and convalescent COVID-19 samples were obtained from the United States, Italy and Spain. PBMCs, B-cell-depleted T cells, or T cells were the source of the cDNA or gDNA that made up the material.

The V gene's germline CDR1 is SGHAT and CDR2 FQNNGV. V lost 1 base to trimming and J lost 3 bases, with 10 bases between them. The CDR3 is 14 amino acids. In the study's own analysis: Counts of nucleated cells, estimated from reference gene primer amplification, were obtained. This table comes from immunoSEQ multiplex PCR, and its TCRdb copy is limited to in-frame clones, with some not included. The V and J calls and clone size are taken from that table; D and trimming were inferred from the DNA. The profile shows hundreds of thousands of clones, around four fifths of them singletons. This sequence originates from a man older than 75 with acute or convalescent COVID-19. Sequenced input: peripheral blood. The rearrangement uses TRBV11-2 and TRBJ2-7, with D possibly matching TRBD1 (5 bases). CDR3 sequence reads: CASSLVGANYEQYF. In nucleotides, the CDR3 is TGTGCCAGCAGCTTAGTTGGGGCGAACTACGAGCAGTACTTC.